The 22 T cell receptor beta chains below all came from one sample that was sequenced in a study of radiation and T cells in renal cell carcinoma. Time point indicated: blood 2 weeks post-SBRT. Treatment in this sample: 15 Gy SBRT to primary tumor, nephrectomy 4 weeks later. Libraries were prepared by immunoSEQ multiplex PCR; TCRdb keeps only in-frame clonotypes and omits some of them. The sample contains about 49,000 clones, about 80% of which appear only once. Specimen: blood, collected from a patient whose treatment included radiotherapy and nephrectomy. All receptors come from a woman in her 70s with renal cell carcinoma.

The rearrangement uses TRBV29-1 and TRBJ2-4; 12 bases match TRBD2. CDR1 SQVTM and CDR2 ANQGSEA come from the germline V gene. The CDR3 is made up of 17 amino acids. J lost 0 bases, V lost 6 bases, and 9 bases had no gene match. The CDR3 here is CSVQRTSGTLAKNIQYF. The CDR3 DNA reads as TGCAGCGTACAGCGGACTAGCGGGACATTAGCCAAAAACATTCAGTACTTC.

This clone was observed once. This chain joins TRBV2 and TRBJ1-4, with unresolved D. V lost 3 bases, J lost 4 bases, and 6 bases lay in between. The CDR3 contains 13 residues. The germline V gene has CDR1 SNHLY and CDR2 FYNNEI. In nucleotides, the CDR3 is TGTGCCAGCAGTGAGGGTATTAATGAAAAACTGTTTTTT. Translating it yields CASSEGINEKLFF.

The chain joins TRBV19 to TRBJ1-3, with D perhaps matching TRBD1 (6 bases). The CDR3 length is 17 residues. The ends were cut back, 5 bases at V and 0 bases at J, with 17 bases in the middle. Germline CDR1 and CDR2: LNHDA and SQIVND (reference sequence). This CDR3 reads CASSAPGHRRSGNTIYF. As DNA, the CDR3 is TGTGCCAGTAGTGCTCCGGGACACCGTCGCTCTGGAAACACCATATATTTT.

J is TRBJ2-7 and V is TRBV20-1; no firm D call. The V gene lost 1 base and the J gene lost 7 bases, with 8 bases spanning the gap. The CDR3 consists of 11 residues. CDR1 and CDR2 from the germline V gene are DFQATT and SNEGSKA (reference sequence). This chain's CDR3 is CSARVRLEQYF. The CDR3, as DNA: TGCAGTGCTAGAGTTAGGCTGGAGCAGTACTTC.

V and J are TRBV7-2 and TRBJ1-4; D is undetermined. The V gene's germline CDR1 is SGHTA and CDR2 FQGNSA. The CDR3 length is 16 residues. Deletions cut 1 base from V and 0 bases from J, with 9 bases between. This chain's CDR3 is CASSLGAIATNEKLFF. The CDR3, as DNA: TGTGCCAGCAGCTTAGGAGCTATTGCAACTAATGAAAAACTGTTTTTT.

The chain recombines TRBV27 with TRBJ1-6; tentative D call: TRBD1 (5 bases). Germline lookup yields CDR1 MNHEY and CDR2 SMNVEV (reference sequence). V lost 7 bases and J lost 6, with 19 bases in between. The CDR3 is made up of 16 amino acids. Here the CDR3 reads CASIIPLGVLNSPLHF. As DNA, the CDR3 is TGTGCCAGCATTATACCCTTAGGGGTCCTTAATTCACCCCTCCACTTT.

This chain connects TRBV7-9 to TRBJ2-3, with 9 bases matching TRBD1. The CDR3 spans 15 residues. CDR1 and CDR2 (germline): SEHNR, FQNEAQ (reference sequence). V shed 3 bases and J 4 bases; nucleotides not matched to a gene: 5. The CDR3: CASSLDRGWADTQYF. The CDR3 DNA follows: TGTGCCAGCAGCTTGGACAGGGGATGGGCAGATACGCAGTATTTT.

The sample holds a few counts of this clone. The rearrangement joins TRBV10-3 to TRBJ2-2; D is perhaps TRBD1 (6 bases). This CDR3 is 16 amino acids long. Between the trimmed V and J ends, which lost 3 bases and 0 bases, there was a span of 11 bases. CDR1 ENHRY and CDR2 SYGVKD come from the germline V gene. As DNA, the CDR3 is TGTGCCATCAGTGACTCGAGGACAGCGAACACCGGGGAGCTGTTTTTT. As protein: CAISDSRTANTGELFF.

The V gene is TRBV19, the J gene TRBJ2-1, with D unresolved. Trimming pared 7 bases from V and 1 base from J, leaving 8 bases between. Germline CDR1 and CDR2: LNHDA and SQIVND (reference sequence). The CDR3 length is 13 residues. The CDR3 sequence is CASIGSSYNEQFF. DNA for the CDR3: TGTGCCAGTATAGGCAGTTCCTACAATGAGCAGTTCTTC. The full variable domain, its missing parts supplied by reference TRBV19 and TRBJ2-1, is DGGITQSPKYLFRKEGQNVTLSCEQNLNHDAMYWYRQDPGQGLRLIYYSQIVNDFQKGDIAEGYSVSREKKESFPLTVTSAQKNPTAFYLCASIGSSYNEQFFGPGTRLTVL.

The sample holds a few counts of this clone. V is TRBV5-1 and J is TRBJ2-2; 9 nucleotides match TRBD1. Germline V gene lookup returns CDR1 SGHRS and CDR2 YFSETQ. Trimming at V came to 4 bases and at J to 5 bases, leaving 6 bases not matched to a gene. The length of the CDR3 is 15 residues. DNA of the CDR3: TGCGCCAGCAGCGCGGACAGGGGAGGTACCGGGGAGCTGTTTTTT. Translating it yields CASSADRGGTGELFF.

J is TRBJ2-7 and V is TRBV30; 7 nucleotides agree with TRBD1. The CDR3 is 15 amino acids. V trimming: 2 bases; J trimming: 6 bases; junction bases outside the gene matches: 13. Germline V gives CDR1 GTSNPN, CDR2 SVGIG (reference sequence). For the CDR3, the DNA is TGTGCCTGGAGTAAACCGGGGACAGCCTCCCGCGAGCAGTACTTC. This sequence encodes CAWSKPGTASREQYF.

The V gene is TRBV2, the J gene TRBJ2-7; 7 bases fit TRBD1. The CDR3 loop spans 13 amino acids. Germline V lookup: CDR1 SNHLY, CDR2 FYNNEI. The junction had 7 bases not matched to a gene; V was cut back by 10 bases and J by 1 base. The CDR3 nucleotides are TGTGCCATACTTACAGGGGCGTCCTACGAGCAGTACTTC. It translates to CAILTGASYEQYF.

The table lists this clone with a count of one. This chain uses TRBV2 with TRBJ2-5; 9 nucleotides match TRBD2. The trim removed 2 bases at V and 9 bases at J, leaving 7 bases unmatched. Per germline, CDR1 SNHLY and CDR2 FYNNEI. The CDR3 contains 14 residues. This CDR3 reads CASSELGGGAAQYF. DNA for the CDR3: TGTGCCAGCAGTGAACTGGGCGGGGGGGCGGCCCAGTACTTC.

This clone was picked up one time. CDR3 in DNA: TGCGCCAGCAGCCCGACAGTCACTAATGAAAAACTGTTTTTT. Its protein product is CASSPTVTNEKLFF. The chain joins TRBV5-1 to TRBJ1-4; D possibly corresponds to TRBD1 (5 bases). Per germline, CDR1 SGHRS and CDR2 YFSETQ. This CDR3 is 14 amino acids long. V gave up 4 bases and J gave up 2 bases, with 9 bases separating them.

The chain carries TRBV6-1 and TRBJ1-1; no clear D gene. Trimming shortened V by 2 bases and J by 1 base, and 5 bases separated the two germline ends. The CDR3 contains 13 residues. Germline assignment: CDR1 MNHNS and CDR2 SASEGT. The CDR3 sequence is CASSEWANTEAFF. The CDR3 DNA is TGTGCCAGCAGTGAATGGGCGAACACTGAAGCTTTCTTT.

The V call is TRBV30, the J call TRBJ2-7; TRBD2 agrees at 7 bases. Germline assignment: CDR1 GTSNPN and CDR2 SVGIG (reference sequence). CDR3 length: 14 residues. Unmatched junction bases numbered 8, after V lost 0 bases and J lost 6 bases. The CDR3 DNA is TGTGCCTGGAGTGTAGGACTAGGAATTGCCGAGCAGTACTTC. Translating it yields CAWSVGLGIAEQYF.

The chain has TRBV6-5 and TRBJ2-1, with 8 nucleotides matching TRBD2. The CDR3 sequence is 14 residues long. V was clipped by 5 bases and J by 4 bases; unmatched bases: 4. Germline-derived CDR1 and CDR2 are MNHEY and SVGAGI. The CDR3 reads CASSLAGLYNEQFF. CDR3 nucleotides: TGTGCCAGCAGTCTAGCGGGTTTATACAATGAGCAGTTCTTC.

The rearrangement links TRBV19 to TRBJ1-4; D gene ambiguous. The germline gives CDR1 LNHDA, CDR2 SQIVND (reference sequence). The CDR3 loop spans 12 amino acids. Between the trimmed V and J ends, which lost 5 bases and 10 bases, there was a span of 11 bases. The CDR3 sequence is CASSPTGVKLFF. The CDR3 nucleotides are TGTGCCAGTAGTCCAACGGGAGTAAAACTGTTTTTT.

This clone has just a few counts. In nucleotides, the CDR3 is TGTGCCAGCAGCCTACACAATGAGCAGTTCTTC. This translates into CASSLHNEQFF. This chain links TRBV6-5 with TRBJ2-1; D uncertain. The CDR3 is 11 residues long. Germline V lookup: CDR1 MNHEY, CDR2 SVGAGI. V was trimmed by 6 bases and J by 5 bases, leaving 5 bases between them.

V gene TRBV5-5 combines with J gene TRBJ1-2; no clear D. The CDR3 spans 14 residues. V gave up 0 bases and J gave up 0 bases, with 6 bases separating them. Germline loops: CDR1 SGHKS, CDR2 YYEKEE (reference sequence). The CDR3 nucleotides read TGTGCCAGCAGCTTGGGCGCCACTAACTATGGCTACACCTTC. Translating it yields CASSLGATNYGYTF.

The chain links TRBV9 to TRBJ2-5, with TRBD2 matching 8 bases. This CDR3 region has 14 residues. The junction had 4 bases not matched to a gene; V was cut back by 4 bases and J by 2 bases. In germline, CDR1 is SGDLS, CDR2 YYNGEE. CDR3 sequence: CASSSREGQETQYF. The CDR3 nucleotides are TGTGCCAGCAGCTCCCGGGAGGGACAAGAGACCCAGTACTTC. Looking up the rest from reference TRBV9 and TRBJ2-5 gives the full variable domain: DSGVTQTPKHLITATGQRVTLRCSPRSGDLSVYWYQQSLDQGLQFLIQYYNGEERAKGNILERFSAQQFPDLHSELNLSSLELGDSALYFCASSSREGQETQYFGPGTRLLVL.

The V and J genes are TRBV5-4 and TRBJ2-1; weak D call: TRBD1 (5 bases). The CDR3 is made up of 15 amino acids. Trimming removed 1 base at V and 4 bases at J, with 12 bases between. The V gene's germline CDR1 is SGHNT and CDR2 YYREEE (reference sequence). CDR3 region: CASSLSLTVYNEQFF. DNA for the CDR3: TGTGCCAGCAGCTTGAGCCTGACAGTTTACAATGAGCAGTTCTTC. The full variable domain, rest sourced from reference TRBV5-4 and TRBJ2-1, is ETGVTQSPTHLIKTRGQQVTLRCSSQSGHNTVSWYQQALGQGPQFIFQYYREEENGRGNFPPRFSGLQFPNYSSELNVNALELDDSALYLCASSLSLTVYNEQFFGPGTRLTVL.